These T cell receptor beta chains were read from a single sample in a study of technical replicates of blood from a few donors. Sequencing used immunoSEQ multiplex PCR; TCRdb keeps in-frame clones, though not all of them. This table has about 88,000 clones, 85% to 95% appearing once. Sequenced material: T cells isolated from PBMCs. Every receptor here comes from a human donor in good health. Each CDR3 is given with its conserved first and last residue. D genes are given only for firm matches. Clone size appears in some rows only: once, few, many, or a class for an expanded clone.

once	-	TRBV19	TRBJ2-1	TGTGCCAGTAGTAGGACTATCACCTACGGGCAGTTCTTC	CASSRTITYGQFF
-	TRBD1	TRBV5-1	TRBJ2-7	TGCGCCAGCAGCTTATCCGGGACAGAGCCTAACGAGCAGTACTTC	CASSLSGTEPNEQYF
-	TRBD2	TRBV10-3	TRBJ2-3	TGTGCCATCAAAAGAGCGGGGGGGAGCACAGATACGCAGTATTTT	CAIKRAGGSTDTQYF
-	-	TRBV6-5	TRBJ1-6	TGTGCCAGCCTCGGGAGCTCCTATAATTCACCCCTCCACTTT	CASLGSSYNSPLHF
once	-	TRBV29-1	TRBJ1-1	TGCAGCGTTGAAAAGAGGGAGGGGTTGAACACTGAAGCTTTCTTT	CSVEKREGLNTEAFF
-	TRBD2	TRBV4-1	TRBJ2-7	TGCGCCAGCAGCCAAGTTGAAGGACTAGCTCGTGGCTACGAGCAGTACTTC	CASSQVEGLARGYEQYF
-	-	TRBV18	TRBJ2-1	TGTGCCAGCTCACCGCAGGGAAATGAGCAGTTCTTC	CASSPQGNEQFF
-	-	TRBV27	TRBJ2-3	TGTGCCAGCAGTCCCTGGTGGGGCGGACAAAGCACAGATACGCAGTATTTT	CASSPWWGGQSTDTQYF
-	-	TRBV9	TRBJ2-1	TGTGCCAGCAGCGTAGTCACAGTCAATGAGCAGTTCTTC	CASSVVTVNEQFF
-	TRBD2	TRBV2	TRBJ2-1	TGTGCCAGCTCGGGACTAGCTCTCTACAATGAGCAGTTCTTC	CASSGLALYNEQFF